The rows below give T cell receptor beta chains drawn from one sample of a study of shared clonotypes between healthy human individuals. TCRdb's table, derived via immunoSEQ multiplex PCR, lists solely in-frame clones and lacks some. The sample has more than 400,000 clones; around 96% are singletons. The sample comprised naive CD4+ T cells sorted from blood. These receptors all come from a woman aged 25 to 39 in good health. The CDR3 runs from the conserved cysteine through the conserved F or W. A D gene is named only where the DNA matches it firmly. Where a row states a size, it is once, few, many or the class of an expanded clone; other rows omit it.

j_gene: TRBJ2-3; d_gene: -; abundance: -; v_gene: TRBV5-8; CDR3aa: CASSFSLAVEVPDTQYF; CDR3nt: TGTGCCAGCAGCTTCTCCTTAGCGGTCGAGGTTCCAGATACGCAGTATTTT
j_gene: TRBJ2-1; d_gene: -; abundance: once; v_gene: TRBV5-6; CDR3aa: CASSSIGPRRNEQFF; CDR3nt: TGTGCCAGCAGCTCGATAGGGCCCCGAAGGAATGAGCAGTTCTTC
j_gene: TRBJ2-5; d_gene: -; abundance: once; v_gene: TRBV30; CDR3aa: CAWSRDRETQYF; CDR3nt: TGTGCCTGGAGCCGGGACCGGGAGACCCAGTACTTC
j_gene: TRBJ2-1; d_gene: -; abundance: -; v_gene: TRBV7-9; CDR3aa: CASSVQASAYNEQFF; CDR3nt: TGTGCCAGCAGCGTACAGGCCAGCGCCTACAATGAGCAGTTCTTC
j_gene: TRBJ2-1; d_gene: -; abundance: -; v_gene: TRBV6-6; CDR3aa: CASSYSQSWRDEQFF; CDR3nt: TGTGCCAGCAGTTACTCCCAGAGCTGGAGGGATGAGCAGTTCTTC
j_gene: TRBJ2-3; d_gene: TRBD2; abundance: -; v_gene: TRBV5-1; CDR3aa: CASDWGLATDTQYF; CDR3nt: TGCGCCAGCGACTGGGGACTAGCGACAGATACGCAGTATTTT
j_gene: TRBJ2-2; d_gene: -; abundance: -; v_gene: TRBV14; CDR3aa: CASSQANRRADRGELFF; CDR3nt: TGTGCCAGCAGCCAAGCAAACCGTAGAGCGGACCGGGGGGAGCTGTTTTTT
j_gene: TRBJ1-1; d_gene: TRBD1; abundance: -; v_gene: TRBV7-9; CDR3aa: CASSLQGAHTEAFF; CDR3nt: TGTGCCAGCAGCTTACAGGGGGCGCACACTGAAGCTTTCTTT
j_gene: TRBJ2-2; d_gene: -; abundance: -; v_gene: TRBV30; CDR3aa: CASSGGTGSLTGELFF; CDR3nt: TGTGCCTCGTCCGGAGGGACCGGCAGCCTAACCGGGGAGCTGTTTTTT
j_gene: TRBJ2-7; d_gene: -; abundance: -; v_gene: TRBV5-1; CDR3aa: CASSLEGSYEQYF; CDR3nt: TGCGCCAGCAGCTTGGAGGGTTCCTACGAGCAGTACTTC
j_gene: TRBJ2-3; d_gene: -; abundance: -; v_gene: TRBV25-1; CDR3aa: CASSFDDPRQIYF; CDR3nt: TGTGCCAGCAGTTTCGATGATCCGAGACAGATATATTTT
j_gene: TRBJ1-1; d_gene: -; abundance: -; v_gene: TRBV23-1; CDR3aa: CASSQPNGEIQGEATEAFF; CDR3nt: TGCGCCAGCAGTCAGCCGAATGGAGAGATACAGGGCGAGGCCACTGAAGCTTTCTTT
j_gene: TRBJ2-7; d_gene: -; abundance: -; v_gene: TRBV4-1; CDR3aa: CASSQEGPIAYEQYF; CDR3nt: TGCGCCAGCAGCCAAGAGGGACCCATTGCCTACGAGCAGTACTTC
j_gene: TRBJ1-5; d_gene: TRBD1; abundance: -; v_gene: TRBV6-1; CDR3aa: CASSERGQGYRPQHF; CDR3nt: TGTGCCAGCAGTGAACGGGGACAGGGTTATCGGCCCCAGCATTTT
j_gene: TRBJ2-1; d_gene: TRBD2; abundance: -; v_gene: TRBV4-1; CDR3aa: CASSQDRAGGTGSYNEQFF; CDR3nt: TGCGCCAGCAGCCAAGACAGGGCGGGGGGGACTGGGTCCTACAATGAGCAGTTCTTC
j_gene: TRBJ1-1; d_gene: -; abundance: once; v_gene: TRBV27; CDR3aa: CASSSVVLNTEAFF; CDR3nt: TGTGCCAGCAGTTCTGTTGTTTTGAACACTGAAGCTTTCTTT
j_gene: TRBJ1-4; d_gene: TRBD1; abundance: -; v_gene: TRBV6-6; CDR3aa: CASSKDRVTNEKLFF; CDR3nt: TGTGCCAGCAGCAAAGACAGGGTAACTAATGAAAAACTGTTTTTT
j_gene: TRBJ1-1; d_gene: TRBD1; abundance: -; v_gene: TRBV25-1; CDR3aa: CASSDGQGFTEAFF; CDR3nt: TGTGCCAGCAGTGACGGACAGGGGTTCACTGAAGCTTTCTTT
j_gene: TRBJ2-2; d_gene: -; abundance: -; v_gene: TRBV5-1; CDR3aa: CASSLGHTGELFF; CDR3nt: TGCGCCAGCAGCCTGGGTCACACCGGGGAGCTGTTTTTT
j_gene: TRBJ2-1; d_gene: TRBD1; abundance: -; v_gene: TRBV2; CDR3aa: CASRGDRYDEQFF; CDR3nt: TGTGCCAGCAGGGGGGACAGGTATGATGAGCAGTTCTTC